This T cell receptor beta chain came from a study of cytomegalovirus exposure and HLA in healthy donors. Each donor's status was that of a healthy bone marrow donor. As regards this clone: The target antigen is unknown.

The CDR3 has 15 residues. In germline, CDR1 is SGDLS, CDR2 YYNGEE. The V and J ends lost 2 bases and 2 bases respectively, with 11 bases between them. Notes on the study in general: Later findings reportedly placed an Asian-associated ancestry cluster below the approximately 670-donor mean for N-insertions. Further analysis, carried out later, found HLA-associated TCR beta chains more clonally expanded than equally common other chains. Trimming of TCR beta V- and J-genes showed a link, identified in a later analysis, to a missense DCLRE1C variant.

It was with 60 Vbeta and 13 Jbeta primers that the PCR ran. Clones were sequenced by immunoSEQ multiplex PCR, and TCRdb holds only the in-frame ones, with some missing. Among 150,000 to 200,000 clones, 84% were seen once, and the ten largest hold around 4.9%. This chain links TRBV9 with TRBJ2-1; the D gene is possibly TRBD1 (6 bases). The clonotype originates from a girl aged 5-17 years in good health and CMV-seropositive. Material for sequencing was PBMCs. The CDR3 spells CASSVGTQAYNEQFF. The CDR3, as DNA: TGTGCCAGCAGCGTGGGGACACAGGCCTACAATGAGCAGTTCTTC.